This T cell receptor beta chain was identified during a study of blood T cell repertoires in COVID-19. Clones were read by immunoSEQ multiplex PCR, and TCRdb kept only the in-frame ones, dropping some. The data show 30,000 to 40,000 clones, with more than 70% seen just once and about 35% held by the top ten. This clone was seen only once. This CDR3 contains 16 residues. Germline values: CDR1 SGHTA, CDR2 FQGNSA. V was clipped by 4 bases and J by 1 base, with 14 bases between them. The clonotype originates from a man in his 70s with active COVID-19. The V and J genes are TRBV7-2 and TRBJ2-1, with a tentative D call TRBD1 (6 bases). Sequenced sample: peripheral blood. This CDR3 is CASSSRGGQSYNEQFF. The CDR3, as DNA: TGTGCCAGCAGCTCCCGTGGGGGCCAATCCTACAATGAGCAGTTCTTC.